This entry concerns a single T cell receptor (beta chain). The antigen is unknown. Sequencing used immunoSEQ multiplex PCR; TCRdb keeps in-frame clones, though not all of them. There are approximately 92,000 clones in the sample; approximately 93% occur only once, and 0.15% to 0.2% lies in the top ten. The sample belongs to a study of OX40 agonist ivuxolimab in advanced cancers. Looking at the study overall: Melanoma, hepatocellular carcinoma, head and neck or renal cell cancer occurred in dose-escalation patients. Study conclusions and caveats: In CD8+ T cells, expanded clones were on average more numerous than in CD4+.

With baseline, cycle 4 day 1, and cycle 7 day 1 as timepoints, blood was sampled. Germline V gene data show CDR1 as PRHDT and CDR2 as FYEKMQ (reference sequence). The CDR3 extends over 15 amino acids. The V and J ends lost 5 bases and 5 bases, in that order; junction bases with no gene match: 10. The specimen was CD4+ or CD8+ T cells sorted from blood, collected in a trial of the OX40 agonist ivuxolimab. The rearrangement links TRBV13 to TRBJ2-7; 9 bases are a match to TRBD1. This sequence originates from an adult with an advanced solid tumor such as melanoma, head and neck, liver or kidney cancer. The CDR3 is CASSRRDRVSHEQYF. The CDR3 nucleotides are TGTGCCAGCAGCCGGAGGGACAGGGTATCCCACGAGCAGTACTTC.